This T cell receptor beta chain came from a study of blood T cell repertoires in COVID-19. At the level of the study: Both acute and convalescent COVID-19 samples were obtained from the United States, Italy and Spain.

The V end lost 4 bases, the J end lost 2 bases, and 22 bases lay between the germline ends. In germline, CDR1 is SGHRS, CDR2 YFSETQ. This CDR3 comprises 18 residues. Libraries were prepared by immunoSEQ multiplex PCR; TCRdb keeps only in-frame clonotypes and omits some of them. The sample records more than 95,000 clones, around 84% being singletons. This chain joins TRBV5-1 and TRBJ1-5; D might be TRBD1 (6 bases). Sequencing was done on a sample of peripheral blood. This sequence originates from a woman aged 55-70 years in a cohort sampled during active or convalescent COVID-19. CDR3 sequence reads: CASSPDPTGPGGNQPQHF. In DNA form, the CDR3 reads TGCGCCAGCAGCCCGGACCCGACAGGCCCAGGGGGCAATCAGCCCCAGCATTTT.